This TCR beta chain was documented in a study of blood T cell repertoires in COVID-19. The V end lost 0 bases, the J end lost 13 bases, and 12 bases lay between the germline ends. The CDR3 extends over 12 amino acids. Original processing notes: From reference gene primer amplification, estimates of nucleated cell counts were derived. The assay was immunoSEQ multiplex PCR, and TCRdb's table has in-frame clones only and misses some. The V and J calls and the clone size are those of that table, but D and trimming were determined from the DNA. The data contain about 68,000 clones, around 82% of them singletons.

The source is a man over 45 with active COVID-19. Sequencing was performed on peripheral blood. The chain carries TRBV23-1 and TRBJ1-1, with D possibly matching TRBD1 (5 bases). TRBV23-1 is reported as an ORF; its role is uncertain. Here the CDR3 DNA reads TGCGCCAGCAGTCAATCTTACGACAGCGATTTCTTT. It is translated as CASSQSYDSDFF.